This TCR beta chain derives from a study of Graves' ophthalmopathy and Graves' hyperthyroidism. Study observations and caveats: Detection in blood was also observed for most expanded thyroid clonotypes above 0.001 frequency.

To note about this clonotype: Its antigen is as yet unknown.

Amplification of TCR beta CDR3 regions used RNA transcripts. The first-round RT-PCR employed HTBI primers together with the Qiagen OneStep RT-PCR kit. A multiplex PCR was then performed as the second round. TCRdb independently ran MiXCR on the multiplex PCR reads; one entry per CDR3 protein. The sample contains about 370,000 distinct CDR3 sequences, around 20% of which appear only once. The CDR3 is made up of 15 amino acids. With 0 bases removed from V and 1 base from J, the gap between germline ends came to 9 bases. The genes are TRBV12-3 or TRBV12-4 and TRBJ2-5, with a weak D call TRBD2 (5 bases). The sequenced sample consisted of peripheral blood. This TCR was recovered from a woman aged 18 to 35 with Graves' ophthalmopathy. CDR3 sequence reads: CASSLAGVIQETQYF. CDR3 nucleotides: TGTGCCAGCAGTTTAGCGGGAGTTATCCAAGAGACCCAGTACTTC.